The present T cell receptor (beta chain) was sequenced within a study of shared clonotypes between healthy human individuals. Clones were read by immunoSEQ multiplex PCR, and TCRdb kept only the in-frame ones, dropping some. The repertoire holds approximately 2,200,000 clones, with about 93% as singletons. This CDR3 spans 16 amino acids. V dropped 3 bases and J dropped 6; count of bases not matched to a gene: 13. Germline lookup yields CDR1 MDHEN and CDR2 SYDVKM. CD45RO-negative, CCR7-positively selected cells formed the naive CD8 fraction, excluding terminally differentiated effector memory CD45RA+ cells.

The specimen sequenced was naive CD8+ T cells from PBMCs. The sequence came from a man between 18 and 29 years old in good health. Some clones in this sample may be carry-over from other donors' samples. The chain employs TRBV28 and TRBJ1-1, with 7 bases lining up with TRBD1. CDR3 DNA: TGTGCCAGCAGTTTTAAGACAGGGCAACGAATGCCTGAAGCTTTCTTT. Protein sequence: CASSFKTGQRMPEAFF.